This record covers a single TCR beta chain. TCRdb's table, derived via immunoSEQ multiplex PCR, lists solely in-frame clones and lacks some. The sample includes approximately 400,000 clones, about 89% seen only once; the top ten take roughly 1.4%. This entry comes from a study of blood T cell repertoires in COVID-19. The CDR3 covers 13 residues. V gave up 3 bases and J gave up 0 bases, with 6 bases separating them. CDR1 and CDR2 from the germline V gene are SQVTM and ANQGSEA. The TCR sequence derives from a man younger than 40 who had recovered from COVID-19. The chain couples TRBV29-1 to TRBJ1-3; D is unclear. The sequencing input was PBMCs or T cells enriched from blood (not recorded which). The chain's CDR3 is CSVDPGSGNTIYF. The DNA for the CDR3 is TGCAGCGTTGATCCGGGCTCTGGAAACACCATATATTTT.